These 15 T cell receptor beta chains share one sample of origin, sequenced in a study of blood T cells in healthy people across ages. A second PCR of roughly 7 to 11 cycles used a sample-barcoded 5' primer and a J-beta primer mix. Each CDR3 protein gets one entry after TCRdb re-called the 5' RACE reads with MiXCR. The sample lists 710,000 or so distinct CDR3 sequences, about 32% occurring once. Sequenced material: blood. These receptors were collected from an elderly woman in good health.

This clonotype has a handful of counts. A much larger clone lies a single base off, so this may be a read error. The genes are TRBV3-1 and TRBJ2-6; D perhaps matches TRBD1 (5 bases). The CDR3 runs 17 residues. Germline V gene data show CDR1 as LGHDT and CDR2 as YNNKEL (reference sequence). The CDR3: CASSQGLRASGANVRTF. CDR3 nucleotide sequence: TGTGCCAGCAGCCAAGGGCTACGGGCCTCTGGGGCCAACGTCCGGACTTTC.

The CDR3 nucleotides read TGTGCCAGCAGTACCCGATCAGGCGCGGCCAACGTCCTGACTTTC. Residues: CASSTRSGAANVLTF. The chain combines TRBV2 with TRBJ2-6; no firm D call. The V gene lost 5 bases and the J gene lost 6 bases, with 14 bases spanning the gap. Germline lookup yields CDR1 SNHLY and CDR2 FYNNEI. The CDR3 contains 15 residues.

This clonotype was recorded many times. This chain links TRBV20-1 with TRBJ2-5; D not certain. Germline CDR1 DFQATT, CDR2 SNEGSKA (reference sequence). Trimming took 6 bases from V and 5 from J, leaving 16 bases between them. The CDR3 is made up of 13 amino acids. The CDR3 sequence: CSARSRVGETQYF. CDR3 DNA: TGCAGTGCCCGCAGTCGGGTCGGGGAGACCCAGTACTTC.

This clonotype was detected many times. J is TRBJ2-3 and V is TRBV4-2; D is unclear. V was cut by 0 bases and J by 5 bases, with 3 bases left in between. The length of the CDR3 is 12 residues. CDR1 is LGHNA, CDR2 YNFKEQ, per germline. CDR3 in amino acids: CASSQEGDTQYF. The CDR3, as DNA: TGTGCCAGCAGCCAAGAGGGAGATACGCAGTATTTT.

This clonotype came up many times. V gene TRBV24-1 combines with J gene TRBJ1-2, with a possible D match to TRBD1 (5 bases). The CDR3 covers 13 residues. The germline V and J ends were trimmed by 5 bases and 9 bases, with 15 bases remaining between them. Germline V gives CDR1 KGHDR, CDR2 SFDVKD. Written as DNA, the CDR3 is TGTGCCACCAGTGCCTCAAGGGGCGGAAGCTACACCTTC. Translating gives CATSASRGGSYTF.

About this clonotype itself: A much larger clone lies a single base off, so this may be a read error. The chain uses TRBV20-1 and TRBJ2-5; perhaps D is TRBD1 or TRBD2 (5 bases each). Germline-derived CDR1 and CDR2 are DFQATT and SNEGSKA (reference sequence). This CDR3 spans 11 amino acids. The CDR3 coding sequence is TGCAGTGTTCCTCTAGGGGAGACCCGGTACTTC. It is translated as CSVPLGETRYF.

This clonotype has at least ten counts. The chain combines TRBV7-9 with TRBJ2-7, with D maybe TRBD1 (5 bases). CDR1 SEHNR and CDR2 FQNEAQ come from the germline V gene (reference sequence). The CDR3 loop spans 14 amino acids. V lost 5 bases to trimming and J lost 3 bases, with 14 bases between them. The CDR3, as DNA: TGTGCCAGCAGCCCTGGTAAGGGGAACTACGAGCAGTACTTC. This encodes CASSPGKGNYEQYF.

This clonotype has ten or more counts. The CDR3 DNA reads TGCGCCAGCAGCTTGGCGGAGGGATCCACTGAAGCTTTCTTT. Amino acids: CASSLAEGSTEAFF. The chain links TRBV5-1 to TRBJ1-1; D not resolved. V was pared by 0 bases and J by 4 bases, with 10 bases between. Germline V gene sequence: CDR1 SGHRS, CDR2 YFSETQ. CDR3 size: 14 residues.

Regarding this clonotype: This sequence may be a read error, since a much larger clone differs from it by one base. In nucleotides, the CDR3 is TGTGCCAGCAGTTATTCCGGTACTGGCTACACCTTC. Its protein is CASSYSGTGYTF. V usage is TRBV6-2 or TRBV6-3 and J usage is TRBJ1-2, with D uncertain. Germline assignment: CDR1 MNHEY and CDR2 SVGEGT. V was clipped by 3 bases and J by 7 bases, with 9 bases between them. CDR3 length equals 12 residues.

This clonotype was counted at least ten times. The CDR3 region is CASSPGYGGGYTF. As DNA, the CDR3 is TGTGCCAGCAGCCCTGGATACGGTGGTGGCTACACCTTC. The chain employs TRBV7-2 and TRBJ1-2; no clear D. CDR3 length: 13 amino acids. Germline loops: CDR1 SGHTA, CDR2 FQGNSA. Trimming removed 5 bases at V and 7 bases at J, with 14 bases between. The whole variable domain, remainder taken from reference TRBV7-2 and TRBJ1-2, is GAGVSQSPSNKVTEKGKDVELRCDPISGHTALYWYRQSLGQGLEFLIYFQGNSAPDKSGLPSDRFSAERTGGSVSTLTIQRTQQEDSAVYLCASSPGYGGGYTFGSGTRLTVV.

The rearrangement uses TRBV7-2 and TRBJ1-5; possibly TRBD1 for D (5 bases). The CDR3 has 15 amino acids. V was cut by 1 base and J by 9 bases, with 16 bases left in between. Germline loops: CDR1 SGHTA, CDR2 FQGNSA. The CDR3 nucleotides read TGTGCCAGCAGCTTAGTTCCAGGGTGGGAGACGCCCCAGCATTTT. It encodes CASSLVPGWETPQHF.

Regarding this clonotype: This may be a read error: a much more frequent sequence differs by one nucleotide. The rearrangement links TRBV5-6 to TRBJ2-5, with D possibly being TRBD1 (6 bases). The CDR3 runs to 15 residues. The germline V gene has CDR1 SGHDT and CDR2 YYEEEE. As DNA, the CDR3 is TGTGTCAGCAGCTTGGCCGGGCTATCCTCAGGGGCCCAGTACTTC. It is translated as CVSSLAGLSSGAQYF.

A few counts support this clonotype. This could be a read error, since a much larger clone is one nucleotide away. The J gene is TRBJ2-1, the V gene TRBV5-1; the D is unclear. With 0 bases removed from V and 10 bases from J, the gap between germline ends came to 17 bases. This CDR3 has 15 amino acids. Germline V gene data show CDR1 as SGHRS and CDR2 as YFSETQ. CDR3 sequence (DNA): TGCGCCAGCAGCTTGGGCCTGGGCTCCTTCGCCGAGCAGTTCTTC. Its protein product is CASSLGLGSFAEQFF.

This clonotype was recorded at least ten times. The rearrangement joins TRBV20-1 to TRBJ1-4; D remains unclear. Germline V gives CDR1 DFQATT, CDR2 SNEGSKA (reference sequence). The CDR3 contains 14 residues. The V end lost 0 bases, the J end lost 4 bases, and 9 bases lay between the germline ends. CDR3 sequence: CSARDGPYNEKLFF. In DNA form, the CDR3 reads TGCAGTGCTAGAGATGGACCTTATAATGAAAAACTGTTTTTT.

Concerning this clonotype: This may come from a read error, since a much larger clone is one base off. The genes are TRBV5-5 and TRBJ2-6, with D possibly TRBD1 on 6 matching bases. Germline V gene data show CDR1 as SGHKS and CDR2 as YYEKEE (reference sequence). This CDR3 is built from 16 residues. In DNA, the CDR3 is TGTGCCAGCAGCTTGACAGGGCCGGCTGGGGCCAACGTCCGGACTTTC. Its translation is CASSLTGPAGANVRTF.